The clone carrying this T cell receptor beta chain was recorded once. The sample originates from a study of shared clonotypes between healthy human individuals. Generated by immunoSEQ multiplex PCR, the TCRdb table keeps only in-frame clones and is missing some. The sample lists 90,000 to 120,000 clones; around 68% were seen once. Material for sequencing was memory CD8+ T cells sorted from blood. Indicated subset: CD45RO+ cells pooled with CCR7-negative TemRA cells. This sequence originates from a woman aged 25 to 39 in good health.

The CDR3 loop reads CASSTGTGDGYTF. Written as DNA, the CDR3 is TGTGCCAGCAGCACCGGGACAGGGGACGGCTACACCTTC. This rearrangement joins TRBV11-2 to TRBJ1-2, with 10 bases fitting TRBD1. V was clipped by 5 bases and J by 8 bases; unmatched bases: 5. Germline CDR1 SGHAT, CDR2 FQNNGV. The CDR3 is 13 residues long.